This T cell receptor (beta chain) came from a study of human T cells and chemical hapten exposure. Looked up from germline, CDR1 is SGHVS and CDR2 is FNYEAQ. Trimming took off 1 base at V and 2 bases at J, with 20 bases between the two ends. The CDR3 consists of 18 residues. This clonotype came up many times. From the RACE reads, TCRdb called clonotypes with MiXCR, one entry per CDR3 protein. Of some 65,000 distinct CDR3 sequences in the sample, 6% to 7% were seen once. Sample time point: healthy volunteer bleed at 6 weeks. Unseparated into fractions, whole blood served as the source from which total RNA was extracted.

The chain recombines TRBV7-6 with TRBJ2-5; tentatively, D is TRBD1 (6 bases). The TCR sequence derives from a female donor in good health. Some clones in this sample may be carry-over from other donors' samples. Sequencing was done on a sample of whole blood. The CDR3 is CASSLGPGGSVRQETQYF. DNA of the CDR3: TGTGCCAGCAGCTTAGGTCCTGGGGGCTCGGTTAGGCAAGAGACCCAGTACTTC.